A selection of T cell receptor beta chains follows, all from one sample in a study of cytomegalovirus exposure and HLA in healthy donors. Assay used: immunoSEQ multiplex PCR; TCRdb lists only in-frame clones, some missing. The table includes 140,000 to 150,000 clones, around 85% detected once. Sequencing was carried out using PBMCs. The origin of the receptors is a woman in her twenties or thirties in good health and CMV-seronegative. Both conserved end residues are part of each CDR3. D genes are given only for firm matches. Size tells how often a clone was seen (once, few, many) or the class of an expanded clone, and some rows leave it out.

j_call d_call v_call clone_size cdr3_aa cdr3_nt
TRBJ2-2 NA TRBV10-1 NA CASSVEVTGTQNTGELFF TGCGCCAGCAGTGTGGAGGTTACGGGTACCCAGAACACCGGGGAGCTGTTTTTT
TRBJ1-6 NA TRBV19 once CASSTTGFSPLHF TGTGCCAGTAGTACGACAGGTTTTTCACCCCTCCACTTT
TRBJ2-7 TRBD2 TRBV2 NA CASRVTSGSPTEQYF TGTGCCAGCAGGGTGACTAGCGGGAGCCCTACTGAGCAGTACTTC
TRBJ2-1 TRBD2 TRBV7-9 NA CASSPGLAGVNNEQFF TGTGCCAGCAGCCCGGGACTAGCGGGGGTTAACAATGAGCAGTTCTTC
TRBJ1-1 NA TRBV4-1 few CASSRGGLAGPVEAFF TGCGCCAGCAGCCGGGGGGGTCTTGCAGGCCCGGTTGAAGCTTTCTTT
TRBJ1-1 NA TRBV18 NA CASSPVAGNTEAFF TGTGCCAGCTCACCAGTGGCGGGGAACACTGAAGCTTTCTTT
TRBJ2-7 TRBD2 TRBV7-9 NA CASSLHRREHEQYF TGTGCCAGCAGCTTACATCGGCGGGAGCACGAGCAGTACTTC
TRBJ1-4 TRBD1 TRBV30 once CAWRNGRGSPTNEKLFF TGTGCCTGGAGGAATGGCAGGGGGTCCCCAACTAATGAAAAACTGTTTTTT
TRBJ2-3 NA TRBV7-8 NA CASSLRRLAGDTQYF TGTGCCAGCAGCTTAAGGAGGCTAGCCGGGGATACGCAGTATTTT
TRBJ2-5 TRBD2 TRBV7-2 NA CASSSAGAAETQYF TGTGCCAGCAGCTCAGCGGGGGCGGCGGAGACCCAGTACTTC
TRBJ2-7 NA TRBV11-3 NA CASSLSRGGEQYF TGTGCCAGCAGCTTGAGCAGGGGCGGTGAGCAGTACTTC
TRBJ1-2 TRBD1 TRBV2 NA CASSEALQGGGYGYTF TGTGCCAGCAGTGAAGCCTTACAGGGGGGCGGCTATGGCTACACCTTC
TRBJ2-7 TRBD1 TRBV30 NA CAQRDRGLYEQYF TGTGCCCAACGAGACAGGGGGTTATACGAGCAGTACTTC
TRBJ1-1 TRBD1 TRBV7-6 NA CASSSDRGGEAFF TGTGCCAGCAGCTCGGACAGGGGGGGTGAAGCTTTCTTT
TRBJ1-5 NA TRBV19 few CASSETGEQPQHF TGTGCCAGTAGTGAGACAGGCGAGCAGCCCCAGCATTTT
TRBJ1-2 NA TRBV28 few CASTRGGYGYTF TGTGCCAGCACCCGCGGGGGGTATGGCTACACCTTC
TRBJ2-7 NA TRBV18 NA CASSSDEAYEQYF TGTGCCAGCTCAAGCGACGAGGCCTACGAGCAGTACTTC
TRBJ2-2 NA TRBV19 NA CASSPPTGQTIANTGELFF TGTGCCAGTAGTCCTCCGACAGGACAGACAATCGCGAACACCGGGGAGCTGTTTTTT
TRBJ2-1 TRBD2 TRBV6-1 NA CASSDRLAGVPYNEQFF TGTGCCAGCAGTGACCGACTAGCGGGAGTCCCCTACAATGAGCAGTTCTTC
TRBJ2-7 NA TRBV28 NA CASSFGQKAKEQYF TGTGCCAGCAGTTTCGGACAGAAAGCTAAGGAGCAGTACTTC
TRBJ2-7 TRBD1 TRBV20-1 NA CSAIRDSEQYF TGCAGTGCCATCCGGGACAGCGAGCAGTACTTC
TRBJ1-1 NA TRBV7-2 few CASSLRWGPHTEAFF TGTGCCAGCAGCTTACGCTGGGGGCCCCACACTGAAGCTTTCTTT
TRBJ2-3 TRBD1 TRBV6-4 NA CASSDGQGDTDTQYF TGTGCCAGCAGTGACGGACAGGGGGACACAGATACGCAGTATTTT
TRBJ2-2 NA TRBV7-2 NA CASSVRHEGGELFF TGTGCCAGCAGCGTGAGACATGAGGGCGGGGAGCTGTTTTTT
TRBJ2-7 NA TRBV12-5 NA CASSVAYEQYF TGTGCTAGTAGCGTAGCCTACGAGCAGTACTTC
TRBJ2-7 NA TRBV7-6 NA CASSPRDNSYEQYF TGTGCCAGCAGCCCACGGGACAACTCCTACGAGCAGTACTTC
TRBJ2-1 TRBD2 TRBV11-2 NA CASSLDASGGAIEQFF TGTGCCAGCAGCTTAGATGCTAGCGGGGGGGCCATTGAGCAGTTCTTC
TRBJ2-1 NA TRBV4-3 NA CASSQDRPGERTSSYNEQFF TGCGCCAGCAGCCAAGATAGGCCGGGGGAGCGGACGAGCTCCTACAATGAGCAGTTCTTC
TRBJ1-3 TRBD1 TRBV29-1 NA CSVEDRGGYTIYF TGCAGCGTTGAGGACAGGGGTGGATACACCATATATTTT
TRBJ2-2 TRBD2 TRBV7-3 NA CASSPQTSGGAPTNTGELFF TGTGCCAGCAGCCCGCAAACTAGCGGGGGGGCCCCGACGAACACCGGGGAGCTGTTTTTT
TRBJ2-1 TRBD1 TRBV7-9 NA CASSLRDRGQNEQFF TGTGCCAGCAGCCTACGGGACAGGGGGCAAAATGAGCAGTTCTTC
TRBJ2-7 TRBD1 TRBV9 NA CASSVGDRVDEQYF TGTGCCAGCAGCGTAGGGGACAGGGTGGACGAGCAGTACTTC
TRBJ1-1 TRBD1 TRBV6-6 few CASSYGAGQMAFF TGTGCCAGCAGTTACGGGGCGGGACAGATGGCTTTCTTT
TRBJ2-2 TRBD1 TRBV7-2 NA CASSPRRTGGSGELFF TGTGCCAGCAGCCCGAGAAGGACAGGGGGGTCCGGGGAGCTGTTTTTT
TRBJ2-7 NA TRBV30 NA CAWGVGDFSYEQYF TGTGCCTGGGGTGTGGGGGACTTCTCCTACGAGCAGTACTTC
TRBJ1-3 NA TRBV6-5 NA CASSYSGEGGNTIYF TGTGCCAGCAGTTACTCAGGGGAGGGTGGAAACACCATATATTTT
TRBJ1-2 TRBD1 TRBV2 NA CASSEGTGFTLVSGYTF TGTGCCAGCAGTGAGGGGACAGGTTTTACCTTGGTTTCGGGCTACACCTTC
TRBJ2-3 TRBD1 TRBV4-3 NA CASSQDEGQGKDTQYF TGCGCCAGCAGCCAAGACGAGGGACAGGGGAAAGATACGCAGTATTTT
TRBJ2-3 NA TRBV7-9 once CASSLDGVRTDTQYF TGTGCCAGCAGCTTAGACGGGGTGAGGACAGATACGCAGTATTTT
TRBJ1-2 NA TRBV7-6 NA CASSLAGGSGYTF TGTGCCAGCAGCTTAGCGGGGGGGAGTGGCTACACCTTC